These 10 T cell receptor beta chains originate from one sample sequenced in a study of OX40 agonist ivuxolimab in advanced cancers. Clones were sequenced by immunoSEQ multiplex PCR, and TCRdb holds only the in-frame ones, with some missing. The sample lists fewer than 55,000 clones; about nine tenths were seen once. The source material was CD4+ or CD8+ T cells sorted from blood, sampled in a trial of the OX40 agonist ivuxolimab. These receptors all come from an adult with an advanced solid tumor such as melanoma, head and neck, liver or kidney cancer.

The chain recombines TRBV18 with TRBJ2-7; D is unresolved. CDR1 and CDR2 (germline): KGHSH, LQKENI. The V end was cut by 0 bases, the J end by 0 bases, with 18 bases between. CDR3 length equals 18 residues. CDR3 protein: CASSPPNRERVLSYEQYF. In DNA form, the CDR3 reads TGTGCCAGCTCACCACCGAACCGAGAACGCGTACTCTCCTACGAGCAGTACTTC.

The chain carries TRBV4-1 and TRBJ2-3; perhaps TRBD2 as D (6 bases). Per the germline V gene, CDR1 is MGHRA and CDR2 is YSYEKL. Trimming cost V 0 bases and J 2 bases, with 12 bases left between them. The CDR3 is made up of 16 amino acids. The CDR3 bases are TGCGCCAGCAGCCAAGAGGTGGAGGGTCTCACAGATACGCAGTATTTT. Amino acids: CASSQEVEGLTDTQYF.

V and J are TRBV11-2 and TRBJ1-1; no reliable D call. V dropped 3 bases and J dropped 8 bases, with 7 bases sitting between them. Germline assignment: CDR1 SGHAT and CDR2 FQNNGV. This CDR3 region has 11 residues. CDR3 nucleotides: TGTGCCAGCAGCTTGGCTTCCGAAGCTTTCTTT. It specifies CASSLASEAFF.

The chain links TRBV9 to TRBJ1-1, with D possibly TRBD1 on 6 matching bases. V was cut by 0 bases and J by 0 bases, with 12 bases left in between. This CDR3 is built from 16 residues. Germline V gene sequence: CDR1 SGDLS, CDR2 YYNGEE. CDR3 residues: CASSVGSGALNTEAFF. DNA of the CDR3: TGTGCCAGCAGCGTAGGGTCAGGGGCGCTGAACACTGAAGCTTTCTTT.

The chain is built from TRBV2 and TRBJ1-1, with unresolved D. Germline-derived CDR1 and CDR2 are SNHLY and FYNNEI. Trimming removed 4 bases at V and 6 bases at J, with 6 bases between. The CDR3 has 11 residues. This chain's CDR3 is CASSAAPEAFF. The CDR3, as DNA: TGTGCCAGCAGTGCGGCGCCTGAAGCTTTCTTT.

The chain has TRBV7-9 and TRBJ1-1; weak D call: TRBD1 (5 bases). This CDR3 is built from 11 residues. Per the germline V gene, CDR1 is SEHNR and CDR2 is FQNEAQ (reference sequence). V dropped 2 bases and J dropped 8 bases, with 6 bases sitting between them. CDR3 nucleotide sequence: TGTGCCAGCAGCTTACAGGGAGAAGCTTTCTTT. Encoded protein: CASSLQGEAFF. Full variable domain (rest looked up from reference TRBV7-9 and TRBJ1-1): DTGVSQNPRHKITKRGQNVTFRCDPISEHNRLYWYRQTLGQGPEFLTYFQNEAQLEKSRLLSDRFSAERPKGSFSTLEIQRTEQGDSAMYLCASSLQGEAFFGQGTRLTVV.

The V call is TRBV13, the J call TRBJ2-4; tentatively, D is TRBD2 (6 bases). V lost 3 bases to trimming and J lost 6 bases, with 9 bases between them. Germline V gene lookup returns CDR1 PRHDT and CDR2 FYEKMQ (reference sequence). The CDR3 is made up of 13 amino acids. DNA for the CDR3: TGTGCCAGCAGCTTGGGGGACTTAAACATTCAGTACTTC. Amino acid sequence: CASSLGDLNIQYF.

This chain links TRBV25-1 with TRBJ2-2; 7 bases align to TRBD1. CDR1 and CDR2 from the germline V gene are MGHDK and SYGVNS. V lost 5 bases and J lost 5; bases outside the gene matches: 5. CDR3 length: 14 residues. The CDR3 protein is CASSTGDWTGELFF. CDR3 bases: TGTGCCAGCAGTACAGGGGATTGGACCGGGGAGCTGTTTTTT.

The gene calls are TRBV6-5 and TRBJ1-1, with unresolved D. V lost 2 bases and J 1 base, leaving 2 bases between the germline ends. The CDR3 spans 12 residues. Germline V gene data show CDR1 as MNHEY and CDR2 as SVGAGI. The CDR3 DNA reads as TGTGCCAGCAGTTACGCGAACACTGAAGCTTTCTTT. It translates to CASSYANTEAFF.

The chain combines TRBV27 with TRBJ2-3; 7 bases map to TRBD2. V shed 2 bases, J shed 6 bases, and the junction held 5 bases outside the gene matches. From germline, CDR1 is MNHEY and CDR2 SMNVEV (reference sequence). This CDR3 region has 14 residues. CDR3 sequence: CASSLDGEGDTQYF. The DNA for the CDR3 is TGTGCCAGCAGTTTAGACGGGGAGGGGGATACGCAGTATTTT.